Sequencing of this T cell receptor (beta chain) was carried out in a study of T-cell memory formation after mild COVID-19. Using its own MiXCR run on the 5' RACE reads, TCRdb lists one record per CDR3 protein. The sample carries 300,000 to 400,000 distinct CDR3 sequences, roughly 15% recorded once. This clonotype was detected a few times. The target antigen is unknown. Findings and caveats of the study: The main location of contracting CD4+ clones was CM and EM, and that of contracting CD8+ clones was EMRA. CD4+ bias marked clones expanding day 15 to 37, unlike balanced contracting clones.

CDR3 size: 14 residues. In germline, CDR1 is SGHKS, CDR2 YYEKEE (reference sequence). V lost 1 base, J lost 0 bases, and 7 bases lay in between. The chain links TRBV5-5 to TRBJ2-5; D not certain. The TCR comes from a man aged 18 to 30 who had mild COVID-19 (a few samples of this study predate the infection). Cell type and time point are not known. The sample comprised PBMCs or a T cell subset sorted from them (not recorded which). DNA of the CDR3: TGTGCCAGCAGCTTGATGCCGAACCAAGAGACCCAGTACTTC. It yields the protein CASSLMPNQETQYF.